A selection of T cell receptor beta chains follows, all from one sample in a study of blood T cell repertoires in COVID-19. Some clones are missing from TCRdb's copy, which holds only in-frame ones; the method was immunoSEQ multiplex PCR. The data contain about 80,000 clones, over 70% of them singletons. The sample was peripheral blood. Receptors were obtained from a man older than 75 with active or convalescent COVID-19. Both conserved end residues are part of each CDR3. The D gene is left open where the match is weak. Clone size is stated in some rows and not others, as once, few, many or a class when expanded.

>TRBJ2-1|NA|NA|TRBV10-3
TGTGCCATCACTCCCGGCGGTGAGCAGTTCTTC
CAITPGGEQFF
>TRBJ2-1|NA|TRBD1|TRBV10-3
TGTGCCATCAAGAATCCGGGACAGGGGGTTCGAAATGAGCAGTTCTTC
CAIKNPGQGVRNEQFF
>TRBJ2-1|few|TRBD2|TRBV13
TGTGCCAGCAGCGGCGGACTAGCGGGGGGCAATGAGCAGTTCTTC
CASSGGLAGGNEQFF
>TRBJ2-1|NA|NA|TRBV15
TGTGCCACCAGCGAGACGACCGGGACCTACAATGAGCAGTTCTTC
CATSETTGTYNEQFF
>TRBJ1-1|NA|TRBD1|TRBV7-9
TGTGCCAGCAGTTCAGGGACAGCGAACACTGAAGCTTTCTTT
CASSSGTANTEAFF
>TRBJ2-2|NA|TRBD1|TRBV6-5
TGTGCCAGGGGGGGACAGGGGAACACCGGGGAGCTGTTTTTT
CARGGQGNTGELFF
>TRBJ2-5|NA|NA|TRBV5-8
TGTGCCAGCAGCTTTCAGGGTCCCCCAGAGACCCAGTACTTC
CASSFQGPPETQYF
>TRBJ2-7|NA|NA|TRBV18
TGTGCCAGCTCACCCCCCGACTTAATCGAGCAGTACTTC
CASSPPDLIEQYF
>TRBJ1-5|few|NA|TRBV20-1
TGCAGTGCTAGTTATAGCAATCAGCCCCAGCATTTT
CSASYSNQPQHF
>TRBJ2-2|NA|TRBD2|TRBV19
TGTGCCAGTAGTACGAGCGGGAGGGGCACCGGGGAGCTGTTTTTT
CASSTSGRGTGELFF
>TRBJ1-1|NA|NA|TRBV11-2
TGTGCCAGCAGCTCAGGGCAGGGCCTGGGCACTGAAGCTTTCTTT
CASSSGQGLGTEAFF
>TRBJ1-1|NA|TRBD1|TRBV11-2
TGTGCCAGCAGCTTAAACAGGGGAGGCACTGAAGCTTTCTTT
CASSLNRGGTEAFF
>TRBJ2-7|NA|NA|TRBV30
TGTGCCTGGAGTGTACACAGGGACGACGAGCAGTACTTC
CAWSVHRDDEQYF
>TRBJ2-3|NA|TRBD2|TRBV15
TGTGCCACCAGCCCGGGACTAGCGTCAGATACGCAGTATTTT
CATSPGLASDTQYF
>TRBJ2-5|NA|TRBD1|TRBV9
TGTGCCAGCAGCCCAGGGACAGGGGGCTTCCAAGAGACCCAGTACTTC
CASSPGTGGFQETQYF